Below, one T cell receptor (beta chain) is given with its context. Its target is not known. The TCR beta library used iRepertoire HTBI primers with Arm-PCR amplification of CDR3. TCRdb processed the multiplex PCR reads anew with MiXCR; each CDR3 protein has one entry. The sample shows 360,000 or so distinct CDR3 sequences, roughly 17% of them seen only once. This record belongs to a study of regulatory T cells in long-lasting Graves disease. Study-wide results and caveats: Persistent disease showed a preference for TRBV28, TRBJ1-2 and TRBJ2-5.

Germline assignment: CDR1 LGHNA and CDR2 YNFKEQ. J gave up 2 bases and V 7 bases, and 12 bases lay outside the gene matches. The CDR3 loop spans 17 amino acids. Noted time point: newly diagnosed GD, antithyroid drugs for less than 3 months. The TCR library was prepared using RNA isolated from PBMCs. The patient group derived from an endocrinology department in Xi'an, China. These same data were also listed under a study on T cells in Graves' hyperthyroidism and ophthalmopathy. That work contributes: The study based diagnoses on clinical symptoms, serum thyroxine and TRAb, thyroid ultrasound and orbital computed tomography. HTBI primers were employed in a first-round RT-PCR of the TCR CDR3.

Sequencing used peripheral blood mononuclear cells (PBMCs), obtained at new diagnosis, from a patient treated with antithyroid drugs. The chain recombines TRBV4-2 with TRBJ2-3, with TRBD2 matching 10 bases. The receptor's source is a woman in her late teens or twenties with Graves disease. The CDR3 DNA is TGTGCCAGCACCGGGGGGGGGACTAGCGCCCTCACAGATACGCAGTATTTT. This gives the protein CASTGGGTSALTDTQYF.